This TCR beta chain is drawn from a study of radiotherapy plus CTLA-4 blockade in lung cancer. About the research overall: Objective responses were recorded in less than 20% of patients, with disease control recorded in roughly 31%.

The method was immunoSEQ multiplex PCR; TCRdb's version includes in-frame clones alone and lacks a portion of them. Of 130,000 or so clones in the sample, about 90% were seen once. Germline V gene data show CDR1 as SGHRS and CDR2 as YFSETQ. The CDR3 runs to 15 residues. The V gene lost 4 bases and the J gene lost 0 bases, with 14 bases spanning the gap. The chain joins TRBV5-1 to TRBJ2-7; D may be TRBD2 (6 bases). Material: peripheral blood, obtained from a patient treated with radiotherapy plus ipilimumab. This sequence was found in a human donor with non-small cell lung cancer that progressed on radiotherapy plus ipilimumab. The DNA for the CDR3 is TGCGCCAGCAGCCCCCCTGGCGGGAACTCCTACGAGCAGTACTTC. It specifies CASSPPGGNSYEQYF. The full variable domain, rest sourced from reference TRBV5-1 and TRBJ2-7, is KAGVTQTPRYLIKTRGQQVTLSCSPISGHRSVSWYQQTPGQGLQFLFEYFSETQRNKGNFPGRFSGRQFSNSRSEMNVSTLELGDSALYLCASSPPGGNSYEQYFGPGTRLTVT.